This TCR beta chain was found in a study of regulatory T cells in long-lasting Graves disease. This CDR3 has 8 amino acids. CDR1 and CDR2 (germline): SQVTM, ANQGSEA. On this clonotype: A read error may account for a junction end that differs from germline.

Arm-PCR of CDR3 regions and iRepertoire HTBI primers were the basis on which TCR beta libraries were built. A single record per CDR3 protein comes from TCRdb applying MiXCR to the multiplex PCR reads. The data contain approximately 400,000 distinct CDR3 sequences, 10% to 15% of them seen just once; the ten biggest clones take up approximately 20%. Time point: newly diagnosed GD, antithyroid drugs for less than 3 months. There was RNA extracted from PBMCs, and the TCR library was made from it. Separately, the same data were catalogued under a study of T cells in Graves' hyperthyroidism and ophthalmopathy.

The sequence was obtained from a woman aged 18-29 years with Graves disease. V and J are TRBV29-1 and TRBJ2-3; 8 bases agree with TRBD2. The sample was peripheral blood mononuclear cells (PBMCs), taken at new diagnosis, from a patient treated with antithyroid drugs. The CDR3 coding sequence is TGCAGCGTTCTCGGGGGGGATTTT. The encoded protein is CSVLGGDF.